This T cell receptor (beta chain) was retrieved from a study of blood T cells in healthy people across ages. Study-level results: Diversity was estimated from one million T cells, and these estimates were considered underestimates. Both naive CD4+ cell counts and diversity were greater in long-lived donors than in aged donors.

Turning to this clonotype: Its antigen is not identified.

Per sample, at least 5 micrograms of total RNA were extracted. Through a sample-barcoded 5' primer and a J-beta primer mix, a second PCR was run for roughly 7 to 11 cycles. TCRdb passed the 5' RACE reads through MiXCR, listing each CDR3 protein once. Of approximately 1.5 million distinct CDR3 sequences in the sample, approximately 43% are singletons; the top ten hold 4%. V shed 1 base and J shed 4 bases, with 15 bases lying between them. The CDR3 has 16 amino acids. From germline, CDR1 is LGHNA and CDR2 YSLEER. The sequence derives from a woman younger than 30 in good health. Sequenced: blood. The chain recombines TRBV4-3 with TRBJ2-3; the D gene is possibly TRBD1 (5 bases). The CDR3, as DNA: TGCGCCAGCAGCCAAGTGTTGGGCAGGGTGGCAGATACGCAGTATTTT. Its protein product is CASSQVLGRVADTQYF.